The following is a T cell receptor (beta chain) sequence with its context. This sample stems from a study of blood T cell repertoires in COVID-19. Study context: Both acute and convalescent COVID-19 samples were obtained from the United States, Italy and Spain. T cells, B-cell-depleted T cells, or PBMCs supplied cDNA or gDNA.

V was pared by 6 bases and J by 5 bases, with 10 bases between. Germline CDR1 SNHLY, CDR2 FYNNEI. The CDR3 loop spans 12 amino acids. In the original workflow: Reference gene primers were amplified, and this amplification served to estimate nucleated cell counts. The protocol was immunoSEQ multiplex PCR, while the TCRdb copy is restricted to in-frame clones and leaves out a portion. V and J calls and clone size are as listed in that table; D and trimming were resolved from the DNA. The data hold roughly 120,000 clones, with 86% observed a single time. The sample was peripheral blood. This chain links TRBV2 with TRBJ1-1, with D unresolved. The receptor was derived from a human donor in a cohort sampled during active COVID-19. The CDR3 coding sequence is TGTGCCAGCAGGTCGGGGTGGACTGAAGCTTTCTTT. It yields the protein CASRSGWTEAFF.